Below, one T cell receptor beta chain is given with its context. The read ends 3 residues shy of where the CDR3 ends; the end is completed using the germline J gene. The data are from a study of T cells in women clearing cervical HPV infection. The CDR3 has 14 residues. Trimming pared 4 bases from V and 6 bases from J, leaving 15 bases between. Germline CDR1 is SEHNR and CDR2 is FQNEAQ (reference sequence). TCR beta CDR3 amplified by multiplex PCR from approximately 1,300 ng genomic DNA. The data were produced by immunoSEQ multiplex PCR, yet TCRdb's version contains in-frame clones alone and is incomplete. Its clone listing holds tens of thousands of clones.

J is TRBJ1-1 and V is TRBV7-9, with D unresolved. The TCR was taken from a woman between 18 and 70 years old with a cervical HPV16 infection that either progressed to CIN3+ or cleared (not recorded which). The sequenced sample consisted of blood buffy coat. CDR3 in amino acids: CASSSPPGGAEAFF. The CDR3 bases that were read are TGTGCCAGCAGCTCCCCCCCAGGAGGCGCTGAA.